This is a list of T cell receptor beta chains from one sample in a study of cytomegalovirus exposure and HLA in healthy donors. Data came from immunoSEQ multiplex PCR; TCRdb stores just in-frame clones and leaves some out. The data contain approximately 65,000 clones, 68% of them singletons. The specimen was PBMCs. Every receptor here comes from a man in his forties in good health and CMV-seropositive. The CDR3 runs from the conserved cysteine through the conserved F or W. D genes are given only for firm matches. Size tells how often a clone was seen (once, few, many) or the class of an expanded clone, and some rows leave it out.

clone_size d_call j_call v_call cdr3_nt cdr3_aa
once NA TRBJ2-1 TRBV18 TGTGCCAGCTCACGAGGTTACGGTAATGAGCAGTTCTTC CASSRGYGNEQFF
NA TRBD1 TRBJ2-7 TRBV7-2 TGTGCCAGCAGCTTTGCCGGGACAGGGGTCGACGAGCAGTACTTC CASSFAGTGVDEQYF
NA TRBD2 TRBJ2-1 TRBV25-1 TGTGCCAGCAGTTATGGGACTAGCGGGCTGCACTCCTACAATGAGCAGTTCTTC CASSYGTSGLHSYNEQFF
NA TRBD2 TRBJ2-7 TRBV2 TGTGCCAGCAGTGGGACTAGCGCATACGAGCAGTACTTC CASSGTSAYEQYF
NA NA TRBJ2-1 TRBV5-1 TGCGCCAGCAGCCCGCGCCCGGGGAAATACAATGAGCAGTTCTTC CASSPRPGKYNEQFF
NA TRBD2 TRBJ2-7 TRBV4-3 TGCGCCAGCAGCCCCGGGACTAGCGGAGGAGGGGCCTACGAGCAGTACTTC CASSPGTSGGGAYEQYF
NA TRBD1 TRBJ1-2 TRBV20-1 TGCAGTGCTAAGACAGGGGATGGCTACACCTTC CSAKTGDGYTF
few NA TRBJ1-1 TRBV30 TGTGCCTGGATAAAGGGCGGGGTAAGCACTGAAGCTTTCTTT CAWIKGGVSTEAFF
NA TRBD2 TRBJ2-6 TRBV5-1 TGCGCCAGCAGCTTGGCGGGGACTAGCGGTTACTCTGGGGCCAACGTCCTGACTTTC CASSLAGTSGYSGANVLTF
NA TRBD1 TRBJ2-7 TRBV19 TGTGCCAGTAGTATTTTGGACAGGGTCTACGAGCAGTACTTC CASSILDRVYEQYF
NA NA TRBJ1-6 TRBV9 TGTGCCAGCAGCGTAGGGGGGCTAAGTTCACCCCTCCACTTT CASSVGGLSSPLHF
once NA TRBJ2-7 TRBV27 TGTGCCAGCACGCGGGACGGGAGCTCCTACGAGCAGTACTTC CASTRDGSSYEQYF
NA NA TRBJ1-2 TRBV7-9 TGTTCCAGCAGCCATTCCCTACAGGGCTACACCTTC CSSSHSLQGYTF
NA NA TRBJ2-5 TRBV19 TGTGCCAGTAGTATAGATCGGGTGTTTCAAGAGACCCAGTACTTC CASSIDRVFQETQYF
NA NA TRBJ2-7 TRBV7-2 TGTGCCAGCAGCTTATTCGCCAGGGGGGATGGGGAGCAGTACTTC CASSLFARGDGEQYF
NA NA TRBJ2-7 TRBV7-9 TGTGCCAGCAGCCTGACCCCGCAACAGGGCAGCTACGAGCAGTACTTC CASSLTPQQGSYEQYF
NA TRBD2 TRBJ2-7 TRBV6-6 TGTGCCAGCAGTTACTTAGCGGGAGACCACGAGCAGTACTTC CASSYLAGDHEQYF
NA NA TRBJ2-5 TRBV20-1 TGCAGTGCTACCGTCGGGGAGACCCAGTACTTC CSATVGETQYF
NA TRBD1 TRBJ2-2 TRBV12-5 TGTGCTAGTGGTTTGATAACTGGACAGGAAAACACCGGGGAGCTGTTTTTT CASGLITGQENTGELFF
few TRBD2 TRBJ2-7 TRBV9 TGTGCCAGCAGCGTAGTTGATAGCGGGAGCGAGCAGTACTTC CASSVVDSGSEQYF
NA NA TRBJ2-7 TRBV5-1 TGCGCCAGCAGCGACCGGACTCCCGCCTACGAGCAGTACTTC CASSDRTPAYEQYF
NA NA TRBJ2-7 TRBV6-5 TGTGCCAGCAGTTACTCGGAGCGTTTAAGCTCCTACGAGCAGTACTTC CASSYSERLSSYEQYF
NA NA TRBJ1-6 TRBV5-1 TGCGCCAGCAGCAAACAGGATTATAATTCACCCCTCCACTTT CASSKQDYNSPLHF
NA NA TRBJ2-1 TRBV7-9 TGTGCCAGCAGCTTAATGGCAGGGCTATACAATGAGCAGTTCTTC CASSLMAGLYNEQFF
few NA TRBJ2-2 TRBV6-5 TGTGCCAGCAGGGATACAGGGATTAGCACCGGGGAGCTGTTTTTT CASRDTGISTGELFF
NA TRBD1 TRBJ2-5 TRBV19 TGTGCCAGTAGTACGGACAGGGGAGAGACCCAGTACTTC CASSTDRGETQYF
once NA TRBJ2-3 TRBV6-6 TGTGCCAGCAGTTACTCGAGCCTCCATACGCAGTATTTT CASSYSSLHTQYF
NA NA TRBJ2-2 TRBV28 TGTGCCAGCAGTTTCGGCGGGGGCGGCGCCGGGGAGCTGTTTTTT CASSFGGGGAGELFF
NA NA TRBJ1-2 TRBV10-3 TGTGCCATCAGTGAGTCGATGTCGGGGAGACGGAATGGCTACACCTTC CAISESMSGRRNGYTF
once NA TRBJ2-7 TRBV7-8 TGTGCCAGCAGCCCCGGCAGGCCCTACGAGCAGTACTTC CASSPGRPYEQYF
NA NA TRBJ2-4 TRBV19 TGTGCCAGTAGTATAGGTAACAGGGACGTAGCCAAAAACATTCAGTACTTC CASSIGNRDVAKNIQYF
NA TRBD1 TRBJ1-2 TRBV2 TGTGCCAGCAGCGAACAGGGGGCTGATGGCTACACCTTC CASSEQGADGYTF
NA TRBD2 TRBJ2-1 TRBV27 TGTGCCACCCTGGGAACTAGCGGGAGGAGGTGGGAGCAGTTCTTC CATLGTSGRRWEQFF
NA TRBD2 TRBJ2-3 TRBV15 TGTGCCACCAGCGGAGCGGGAGGGTCCCTGTTAGATACGCAGTATTTT CATSGAGGSLLDTQYF
few NA TRBJ2-3 TRBV11-3 TGTGCCAGCAGCTTGACTACTAGCACAGATACGCAGTATTTT CASSLTTSTDTQYF
few TRBD1 TRBJ1-2 TRBV5-6 TGTGCCAGCAGCGGGGACAGGGGAGCTAACTATGGCTACACCTTC CASSGDRGANYGYTF
NA NA TRBJ2-7 TRBV6-5 TGTGCCAGCAGTTCCCTTGGGGGGTACGAGCAGTACTTC CASSSLGGYEQYF
NA NA TRBJ1-2 TRBV15 TGTGCCACCAGCAGAGATCGGAGGGCTTACGGCTACACCTTC CATSRDRRAYGYTF
NA NA TRBJ2-4 TRBV19 TGTGCCAGTAGTTCCCGAGGGGGTGGCAAAAACATTCAGTACTTC CASSSRGGGKNIQYF
NA NA TRBJ1-3 TRBV5-6 TGTGCCAGCAGCCTGCCTAGGACAGCCGTCGGGGGAAACACCATATATTTT CASSLPRTAVGGNTIYF
few TRBD2 TRBJ2-3 TRBV7-2 TGTGCCAGCAGCCTCCTAGCGGGGGTCCTTAGCACAGATACGCAGTATTTT CASSLLAGVLSTDTQYF
NA TRBD2 TRBJ2-5 TRBV7-8 TGTGCCAGCAGCCCACATGGACTAGATTTTACTGGGAGGGAGACCCAGTACTTC CASSPHGLDFTGRETQYF
once NA TRBJ2-7 TRBV6-5 TGTGCCAGCAGTTCCTACTACGAGCAGTACTTC CASSSYYEQYF
NA NA TRBJ1-2 TRBV11-2 TGTGCCAGCAGCCCAAGCGAGCTTGGCTACACCTTC CASSPSELGYTF
NA NA TRBJ2-5 TRBV11-2 TGTGCCAGCAGCTTTGACGGCAATGCAGGGGAGACCCAGTACTTC CASSFDGNAGETQYF
NA NA TRBJ1-1 TRBV7-9 TGTGCCAGCAGCTTATACCCACAGGAAGCTTTCTTT CASSLYPQEAFF